Only a few counts were recorded for the clone carrying this T cell receptor beta chain. Its antigen is not known. Nominal health characterized the donors when sampled, though unrecorded immune exposures were likely. The data were obtained in a study of cytomegalovirus exposure and HLA in healthy donors. Turning to the study itself: From HLA-typed donors, an early data release held 70 million to 95 million unique TCRs. Study findings and constraints: A later look showed TCR association rates differing by HLA locus, highest for DRB1 and lowest for HLA-C. Clonal expansion was found to be greater in HLA-associated TCR beta chains than in equally common others in a later analysis.

This CDR3 spans 15 amino acids. Trimming stripped 5 bases from V and 3 bases from J, with 16 bases between. CDR1 MNHEY and CDR2 SMNVEV come from the germline V gene (reference sequence). The PCR had 60 Vbeta and 13 Jbeta primers. The method was immunoSEQ multiplex PCR; TCRdb's version includes in-frame clones alone and lacks a portion of them. The repertoire holds 100,000 to 150,000 clones, with around 80% as singletons. The V call is TRBV27, the J call TRBJ1-2, with D unresolved. The sequence derives from a female donor in good health and CMV-seronegative. Sequencing was performed on PBMCs. The CDR3 DNA reads as TGTGCCAGCAGTGTAAACCCACAGCCCTACTATGGCTACACCTTC. Encoded protein: CASSVNPQPYYGYTF.